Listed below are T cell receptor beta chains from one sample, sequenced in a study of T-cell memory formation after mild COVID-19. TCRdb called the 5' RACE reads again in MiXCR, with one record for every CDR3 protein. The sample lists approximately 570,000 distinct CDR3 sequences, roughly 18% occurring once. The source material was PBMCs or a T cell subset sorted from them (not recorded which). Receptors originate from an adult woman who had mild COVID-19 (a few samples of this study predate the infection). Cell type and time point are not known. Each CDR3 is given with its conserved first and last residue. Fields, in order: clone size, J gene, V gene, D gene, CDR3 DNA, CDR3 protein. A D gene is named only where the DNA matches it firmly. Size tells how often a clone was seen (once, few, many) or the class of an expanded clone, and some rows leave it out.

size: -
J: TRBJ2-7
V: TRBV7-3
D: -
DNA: TGTGCCAGCAGCGAGGGCGGGGGCCAGGGCTACGAGCAGTACTTC
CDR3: CASSEGGGQGYEQYF

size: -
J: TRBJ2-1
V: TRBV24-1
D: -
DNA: TGTGCCACCAGTGATTTGACAGCGGATCACTACAATGAGCAGTTCTTC
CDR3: CATSDLTADHYNEQFF

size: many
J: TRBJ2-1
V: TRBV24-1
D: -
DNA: TGTGCCACCAGCAGCCCGAGGGAGCAGTTCTTC
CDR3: CATSSPREQFF

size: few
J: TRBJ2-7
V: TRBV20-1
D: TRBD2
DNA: TGCAGTGTCTTTTCTAGCGGGAGGGCCGGGGAGCAGTACTTC
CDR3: CSVFSSGRAGEQYF

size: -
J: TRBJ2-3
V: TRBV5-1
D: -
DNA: TGCGCCAGCAGCGAGGACAGAGGTACGCAGTATTTT
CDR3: CASSEDRGTQYF

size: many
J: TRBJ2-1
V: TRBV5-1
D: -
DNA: TGCGCCAGCAGCTTGGGCGGGGCCTCGTACAATGAGCAGTTCTTC
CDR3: CASSLGGASYNEQFF

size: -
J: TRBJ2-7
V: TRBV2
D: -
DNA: TGTGCCAGCAGTGAATTCCTCGGCACCTACTACGAGCAGTACTTC
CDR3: CASSEFLGTYYEQYF

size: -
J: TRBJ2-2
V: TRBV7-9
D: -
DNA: TGTGCCAGCACCTCCATAGGGGGAACCGGGGAGCTGTTTTTT
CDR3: CASTSIGGTGELFF

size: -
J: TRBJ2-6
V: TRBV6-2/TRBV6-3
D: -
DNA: TGTGCCAGCGGAGGACAGAGACTGACTTTC
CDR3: CASGGQRLTF

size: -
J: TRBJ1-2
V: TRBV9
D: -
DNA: TGTGCCAGCAGCGTAGCTGTGGGGGGCGCAGGGTATGGCTACACCTTC
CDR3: CASSVAVGGAGYGYTF

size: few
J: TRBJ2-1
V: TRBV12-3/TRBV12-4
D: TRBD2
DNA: TGTGCCAGCACCATGGGGACTAGCCGGAGGAATGAGCAGTTCTTC
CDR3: CASTMGTSRRNEQFF

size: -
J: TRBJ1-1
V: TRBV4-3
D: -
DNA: TGCGCCAGCAGCCAAGGGGCAGGGCCCATTGAAGCTTTCTTT
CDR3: CASSQGAGPIEAFF

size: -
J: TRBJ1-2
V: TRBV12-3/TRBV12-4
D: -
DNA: TGTGCCAGCACCAAGCCCCCCGGGACACCGATTACCTTC
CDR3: CASTKPPGTPITF

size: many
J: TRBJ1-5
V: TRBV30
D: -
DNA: TGTGCCTGGAGTGGACAGGGCAATCAGCCCCAGCATTTT
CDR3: CAWSGQGNQPQHF

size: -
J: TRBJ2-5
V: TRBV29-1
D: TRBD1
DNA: TGCAGCGGCCATCGGACAGGGAGAGAGACCCAGTACTTC
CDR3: CSGHRTGRETQYF

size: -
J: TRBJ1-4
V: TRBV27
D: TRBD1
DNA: TGTGCCAGCAGTCCTGCGGACAGGAGAAATGAAAAACTGTTTTTT
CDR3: CASSPADRRNEKLFF

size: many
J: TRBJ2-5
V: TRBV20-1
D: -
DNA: TGCAGTGCAGTAGCGGAACAGTACCAAGAGACCCAGTACTTC
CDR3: CSAVAEQYQETQYF

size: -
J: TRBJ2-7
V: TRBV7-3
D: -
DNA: TGTGCCAGCAGCTCATATGACAGACCCTACGAGCAGTACTTC
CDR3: CASSSYDRPYEQYF

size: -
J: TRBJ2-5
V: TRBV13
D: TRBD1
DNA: TGTGCCAGCAGCTCTTACAGGGGCCACCTATCCCAAGAGACCCAGTACTTC
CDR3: CASSSYRGHLSQETQYF

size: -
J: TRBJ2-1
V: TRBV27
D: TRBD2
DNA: TGTGCCAGCGGTGACGGACTAGCGGGGGGGCGAAATGAGCAGTTCTTC
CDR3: CASGDGLAGGRNEQFF

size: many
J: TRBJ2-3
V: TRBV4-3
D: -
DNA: TGCGCCAGCAGCCAGATAGACAGCACAGATACGCAGTATTTT
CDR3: CASSQIDSTDTQYF

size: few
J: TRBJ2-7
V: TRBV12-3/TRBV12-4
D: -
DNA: TGTGCCAGCAGCCGACAGTATAGCTCCTACGAGCAGTACTTC
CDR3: CASSRQYSSYEQYF

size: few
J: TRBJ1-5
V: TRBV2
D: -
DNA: TGTGCCAGCAGTGGGTCAGGGAGGACGCAGCCCCAGCATTTT
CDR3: CASSGSGRTQPQHF

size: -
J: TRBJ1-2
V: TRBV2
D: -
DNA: TGTGCCAGCACTTACCGCGGGGGGGGCTATGGCTACACCTTC
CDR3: CASTYRGGGYGYTF

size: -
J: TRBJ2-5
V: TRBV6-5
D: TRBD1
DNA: TGTGCCAGCAGTTATTGGGACAGACTTTCGGAGACCCAGTACTTC
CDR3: CASSYWDRLSETQYF

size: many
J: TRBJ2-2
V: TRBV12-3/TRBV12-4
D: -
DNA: TGTGCCAGCAGCCGATCAAACACCGGGGAGCTGTTTTTT
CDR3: CASSRSNTGELFF

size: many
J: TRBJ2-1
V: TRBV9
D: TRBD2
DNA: TGTGCCAGCAGCGCGGGACTAGCGGGAGTAAATGAGCAGTTCTTC
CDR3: CASSAGLAGVNEQFF

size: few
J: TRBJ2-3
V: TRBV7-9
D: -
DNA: TGTGCCAGCAGCTTAGGCACCGATCGCACAGATACGCAGTATTTT
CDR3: CASSLGTDRTDTQYF

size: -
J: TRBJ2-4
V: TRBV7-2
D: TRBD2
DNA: TGTGCCAGCAGCCGCGGGACTAGCGGGATTACGACCAAAAACATTCAGTACTTC
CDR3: CASSRGTSGITTKNIQYF

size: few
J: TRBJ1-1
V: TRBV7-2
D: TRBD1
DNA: TGTGCCAGCAGCAAGAGACAGGGAAACACTGAAGCTTTCTTT
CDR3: CASSKRQGNTEAFF

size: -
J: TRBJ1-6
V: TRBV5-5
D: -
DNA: TGTGCCAGCAGCTCCCGGACGGCACCCACCCTCCACTTT
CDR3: CASSSRTAPTLHF

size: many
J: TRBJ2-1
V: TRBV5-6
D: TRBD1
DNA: TGTGCCAGCAGCGGGACAGGATACAATGAGCAGTTCTTC
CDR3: CASSGTGYNEQFF